This T cell receptor beta chain was sequenced in a study of blood T cell repertoires in COVID-19. Turning to the study itself: Acute and convalescent COVID-19 specimens originated in the United States, Italy and Spain. PBMCs, B-cell-depleted T cells, or T cells provided the cDNA or gDNA that made up the material.

Measured with immunoSEQ multiplex PCR; TCRdb has only the in-frame clones, and not every one. The table has over 130,000 clones, over 75% seen once. Germline assignment: CDR1 SEHNR and CDR2 FQNEAQ (reference sequence). The CDR3 runs 17 residues. V shed 5 bases, J shed 4 bases, and the junction held 6 bases outside the gene matches. The specimen was peripheral blood. The receptor's source is a man between 60 and 75 years old with active or convalescent COVID-19. This sequence joins TRBV7-9 and TRBJ2-2; 14 bases fit TRBD2. In DNA form, the CDR3 reads TGTGCCAGCAGCCCCAGACTAGCGGGAGGGGGCACCGGGGAGCTGTTTTTT. Encoded protein: CASSPRLAGGGTGELFF.